This T cell receptor (beta chain) was recorded in a study of T-cell reconstitution after alpha-beta-depleted transplantation in children (dated by TCRdb to about 2016). Concerning the study at large: Using TCR repertoire profiling, the study followed T-cell immune reconstitution in a quantitative way in children after TCRalphabeta/CD19-depleted allogeneic hematopoietic cell transplantation. What the research found in general, with its limitations: The high TCRbeta diversity at day 60 in some patients was ascribed to recipient T cells and intrathymic progenitors that had survived conditioning. Over the following months the frequencies of hyperexpanded clones went down, and after one year T-cell counts and TCRbeta diversity were mostly credited to newly produced T cells. Apparently early alphabetaT-cell count recovery about two months after transplant reportedly relied on only several hundred rapidly expanded clones derived from non-depleted graft cells.

What this sample's treatment or condition label stands for: allogeneic hematopoietic cell transplantation with graft depleted of TCRalphabeta T cells and CD19 B cells. TCRalphabeta/CD19-depleted allogeneic hematopoietic cell grafts were given to the transplant recipients, all of whom were children. Measured from the cysteine to the phenylalanine, the CDR3 is 17 residues long. The only DNA kept is the CDR3, 51 bases in frame from the first base. In the germline V gene (reference sequence), CDR1 corresponds to DFQATT and CDR2 to SNEGSKA. Remarks on this clonotype: What antigen it recognizes has not been identified. Nothing much larger sits one base from this clone, and base qualities are not available.

The library relied on PCR. Reads for this sample came from an Illumina HiSeq 2500. To normalize quantification of the TCRbeta repertoire, the TCR libraries were built with molecular barcoding that relied on unique molecular identifiers. The public reads were reanalyzed by TCRdb: fastp trimming at Q25, MiXCR alignment, in-frame beta chains only. Records with the same CDR3 protein are collapsed into one entry carrying the most frequent genes and DNA. In all, the sample holds about 580,000 distinct CDR3 sequences, and around 23% of those were seen once. Jointly, the top ten make up about 14% of the sample.

The chain is made from TRBV20-1 and TRBJ2-1, with TRBD2 identical over 7 junction bases. This TCR was recovered from a boy less than two years old who had a stem cell transplant for acute myeloid leukemia, so the T cells may come from the graft donor. The sequencing here drew on PBMCs, mostly from graft donor cells, taken 360 days after TCRalphabeta/CD19-depleted stem cell transplant. This receptor has the CDR3 CCVNPVSPAGIYNEQFF. The DNA reads TGCTGTGTAAACCCCGTATCACCAGCGGGGATATACAATGAGCAGTTCTTC.